The rows below give T cell receptor beta chains drawn from one sample of a study of T cell responses to AZD1222 COVID-19 vaccine. TCRdb keeps only in-frame clones here, not all; method: immunoSEQ multiplex PCR. The repertoire holds about 100,000 clones, roughly 89% seen once, with 15% to 20% in the top ten. The starting material was peripheral blood, obtained on day 0 of AZD1222 vaccination. The receptors were sampled from an adult in good health. The CDR3 runs from the conserved cysteine through the conserved F or W. D genes are given only for firm matches. Size values are once, few and many counts, or a class for expanded clones, and some rows have none.

d_gene,j_gene,v_gene,abundance,CDR3aa,CDR3nt
.,TRBJ2-7,TRBV11-2,.,CASSLDGPSYEQYF,TGTGCCAGCAGCTTAGACGGGCCTTCCTACGAGCAGTACTTC
TRBD1,TRBJ1-2,TRBV27,.,CASSLGTGYGYTF,TGTGCCAGCAGTTTAGGGACAGGGTATGGCTACACCTTC
.,TRBJ2-3,TRBV11-2,.,CASSPGLNTDTQYF,TGTGCCAGCAGCCCGGGACTTAACACAGATACGCAGTATTTT
.,TRBJ2-1,TRBV6-5,.,CASSRPRGGHNEQFF,TGTGCCAGCAGCCGCCCTCGTGGGGGCCACAATGAGCAGTTCTTC
.,TRBJ2-5,TRBV3-1/TRBV3-2,once,CASSQSRFPRFQETQYF,TGTGCCAGCAGCCAAAGTCGCTTCCCGCGGTTCCAAGAGACCCAGTACTTC
.,TRBJ2-1,TRBV9,once,CASSVTSSSYNEQFF,TGTGCCAGCAGCGTAACCAGTAGCTCCTACAATGAGCAGTTCTTC
.,TRBJ1-1,TRBV5-8,medium-sized,CASSSYRENTEAFF,TGTGCCAGCAGTTCTTACAGGGAGAACACTGAAGCTTTCTTT
TRBD2,TRBJ2-1,TRBV5-1,.,CASSLISGSNEQFF,TGCGCCAGCAGCTTAATTAGCGGGTCCAATGAGCAGTTCTTC
.,TRBJ1-4,TRBV28,.,CASSLDSQEKLFF,TGTGCCAGCAGTTTAGACTCCCAGGAAAAACTGTTTTTT
TRBD2,TRBJ2-7,TRBV7-2,.,CASSLERGRGREQYF,TGTGCCAGCAGCTTAGAGAGAGGGAGGGGACGGGAGCAGTACTTC
.,TRBJ1-1,TRBV5-6,.,CASSWGNTEAFF,TGTGCCAGCAGCTGGGGGAACACTGAAGCTTTCTTT
.,TRBJ2-7,TRBV12-3/TRBV12-4,.,CASSNGNSYEQYF,TGTGCCAGCAGCAACGGGAACTCCTACGAGCAGTACTTC
.,TRBJ2-5,TRBV2,.,CASSPGQETQYF,TGTGCCAGCAGCCCGGGGCAAGAGACCCAGTACTTC
.,TRBJ1-2,TRBV19,.,CASSPGAPRHSLFYGYTF,TGTGCCAGTAGTCCGGGGGCCCCTCGTCACAGCCTTTTCTATGGCTACACCTTC
TRBD1,TRBJ1-2,TRBV13,.,CASSPRQGYGYTF,TGTGCCAGCAGCCCCAGACAGGGGTATGGCTACACCTTC
.,TRBJ1-2,TRBV7-9,.,CASSLAEFDYGYTF,TGTGCCAGCAGCTTAGCGGAATTCGACTATGGCTACACCTTC
.,TRBJ2-5,TRBV30,few,CAWSFTGGVGETQYF,TGTGCCTGGAGTTTTACAGGGGGGGTTGGGGAGACCCAGTACTTC
.,TRBJ2-7,TRBV27,.,CASSLFGDARYYEQYF,TGTGCCAGCAGTTTATTTGGGGACGCCCGATACTACGAGCAGTACTTC
TRBD2,TRBJ2-5,TRBV9,.,CASSEGRLAGQETQYF,TGTGCCAGCAGCGAGGGGAGACTAGCGGGGCAAGAGACCCAGTACTTC
TRBD1,TRBJ1-5,TRBV19,.,CASRKTGTYNQPQHF,TGTGCCAGTAGGAAGACAGGGACTTACAATCAGCCCCAGCATTTT
TRBD1,TRBJ2-5,TRBV5-1,.,CASSLQGDQETQYF,TGCGCCAGCAGCTTGCAGGGGGACCAAGAGACCCAGTACTTC
.,TRBJ1-3,TRBV7-9,.,CASSPSPGSAGNTIYF,TGTGCCAGCAGCCCATCTCCAGGGAGCGCAGGAAACACCATATATTTT
.,TRBJ2-5,TRBV4-1,few,CASNEAGQETQYF,TGCGCCAGCAATGAGGCGGGACAAGAGACCCAGTACTTC
.,TRBJ2-2,TRBV2,once,CASRGIGELFF,TGTGCCAGCAGGGGGATCGGGGAGCTGTTTTTT
.,TRBJ1-2,TRBV2,.,CASSATRSYGYTF,TGTGCCAGCAGCGCGACAAGGTCCTATGGCTACACCTTC